This TCR beta chain originates from a study of early T cells in non-severe SARS-CoV-2 infection. MiXCR, applied by TCRdb to the 5' RACE reads, yields one record per CDR3 protein. The sample holds 35,000 to 45,000 distinct CDR3 sequences, about 5.9% seen once. This clonotype was seen only a few times. The starting material was whole blood, obtained at baseline. This TCR was recovered from an adult who was a healthcare worker with PCR-confirmed SARS-CoV-2 infection or an uninfected control (not recorded which).

CDR3 in DNA: TGTGCCTGGAGTGTAGAAAGGACAACCTGGGCTTTCTTT. This encodes CAWSVERTTWAFF. The chain employs TRBV30 and TRBJ1-1; perhaps TRBD1 as D (5 bases). The CDR3 totals 13 residues. Between the trimmed V and J ends, which lost 0 bases and 11 bases, there was a span of 16 bases. Germline CDR1 and CDR2: GTSNPN and SVGIG (reference sequence).